The present T cell receptor beta chain was sequenced within a study of glioma-infiltrating T cells. Study findings and constraints: Only very few CDR3 sequences appeared in both tissue and blood. Above-expected tissue-blood divergence occurred in all gliomas, most in low-grade ones.

Amplification of TCR alpha and beta CDR3 regions from RNA used iRepertoire nested multiplex PCR. Tissue mRNA or PBMC total RNA, roughly 95-400 ng, went into one-step reverse transcription and amplification. TCRdb called the multiplex PCR reads again in MiXCR, with one record for every CDR3 protein. Here the sample spans roughly 130,000 distinct CDR3 sequences, around a quarter being singletons. This clonotype was seen only a few times. Its antigen is undetermined. Germline V lookup: CDR1 MDHEN, CDR2 SYDVKM. The length of the CDR3 is 13 residues. The V and J ends lost 2 bases and 5 bases respectively, with 9 bases between them.

This chain joins TRBV28 and TRBJ1-2, with D unresolved. Input material: glioma tissue, nonneoplastic brain tissue, or PBMCs (not recorded which). The receptor comes from a human donor with low-grade glioma or glioblastoma, undergoing nonglioma brain surgery, or in good health (not recorded which). CDR3 coding DNA: TGTGCCAGCAGTTTAGGCAGATCATATGGCTACACCTTC. It specifies CASSLGRSYGYTF.